This is a list of T cell receptor beta chains from one sample in a study of CXCR3-negative and CXCR3-positive naive CD8 T cells. TCRdb re-called the 5' RACE reads and catalogs CDR3 proteins one per entry, DNA excluded. This table lists roughly 28,000 distinct CDR3 sequences. Input material: memory CD8+ T cells from blood. Every receptor here comes from a human donor in good health. Some clones in this sample may be carry-over from other donors' samples. Both conserved end residues are part of each CDR3. For some rows the clone size is stated as once, few or many, or as a class when expanded; others skip it.

J	V	length	size	CDR3
TRBJ1-5	TRBV9	14	.	CASSGGQGGQPQHF
TRBJ2-7	TRBV29-1	15	.	CSVPSASGQMGEQYF
TRBJ1-2	TRBV7-3	14	.	CASSLMGQSDGYTF
TRBJ2-1	TRBV4-2	15	.	CASSPEFSSYNEQFF
TRBJ2-7	TRBV29-1	13	.	CSVASGSFYEQYF
TRBJ2-5	TRBV4-1	17	.	CASSQVAAAGLQETQYF
TRBJ2-5	TRBV10-3	14	.	CAISEPTLQETQYF
TRBJ2-7	TRBV14	14	.	CASSQPGLSHEQYF
TRBJ2-7	TRBV20-1	15	.	CSARSLAGGLREQYF
TRBJ2-1	TRBV7-9	16	.	CASSQDHELGGNEQFF
TRBJ2-7	TRBV7-8	15	.	CASSLPRLAGGEQYF
TRBJ1-6	TRBV20-1	14	.	CSASPGRFNSPLHF
TRBJ2-1	TRBV19	16	.	CASRPSGLNSYNEQFF
TRBJ2-1	TRBV5-1	16	.	CASRVNRGPPQDEQFF
TRBJ2-7	TRBV5-6	11	.	CASSFSREQYF
TRBJ2-1	TRBV18	16	.	CASSPPNRAEYNEQFF
TRBJ2-7	TRBV7-2	13	.	CASSLYLRYEQYF
TRBJ2-6	TRBV6-5	17	.	CASSYGNPGSGANVLTF
TRBJ2-1	TRBV7-8	12	.	CASSLRADEQFF
TRBJ2-7	TRBV20-1	14	.	CSARVASGSYEQYF
TRBJ2-1	TRBV20-1	16	.	CSARELAGATYNEQFF
TRBJ2-7	TRBV20-1	12	.	CSANDMTYEQYF
TRBJ2-7	TRBV7-9	15	.	CASSFATGGPYEQYF
TRBJ2-1	TRBV20-1	16	.	CSARGRRDRLENEQFF
TRBJ2-7	TRBV25-1	15	.	CASSEWIGTSGEQYF
TRBJ2-1	TRBV4-3	15	.	CASSQSGTGFNEQFF
TRBJ2-7	TRBV29-1	12	.	CSANEGAYEQYF
TRBJ2-2	TRBV7-6	13	medium-sized	CASSLRETGELFF
TRBJ2-7	TRBV6-5	14	.	CASSYMGGRYEQYF
TRBJ2-2	TRBV25-1	15	.	CASSESERNTGELFF
TRBJ1-5	TRBV21-1	17	.	CASSKNIGLRLAQPQHF
TRBJ2-2	TRBV20-1	13	.	CSASSSEAGELFF
TRBJ2-7	TRBV6-2/TRBV6-3	14	.	CASSYGTGYYEQYF
TRBJ2-5	TRBV20-1	15	.	CSASLGGFIQETQYF
TRBJ2-7	TRBV27	17	.	CASSLYGATHPSYEQYF
TRBJ1-2	TRBV28	14	.	CASRPTLDSQGYTF
TRBJ2-1	TRBV12-3/TRBV12-4	15	.	CASSSTSGGLNEQFF
TRBJ1-2	TRBV29-1	12	.	CSVEDGGYGYTF
TRBJ1-1	TRBV29-1	13	.	CSVNGIPGTEAFF
TRBJ2-7	TRBV29-1	17	.	CSVVEILGQGVSYEQYF
TRBJ1-1	TRBV6-5	16	.	CASSYGTGTMNTEAFF
TRBJ2-7	TRBV6-1	15	medium-sized	CASSATSGANYEQYF
TRBJ2-1	TRBV29-1	14	.	CSAGTSGGYNEQFF
TRBJ2-1	TRBV29-1	15	.	CSVEDRDRDRVGQFF
TRBJ2-1	TRBV7-9	15	.	CASSLPGGEYNEQFF
TRBJ2-2	TRBV29-1	14	.	CSVEAAGVAGELFF
TRBJ2-7	TRBV14	17	.	CASSLRGGDREFVEQYF
TRBJ2-5	TRBV28	13	.	CASSKRERETQYF
TRBJ1-4	TRBV29-1	16	.	CSVEDQGTDNNEKLFF
TRBJ2-1	TRBV19	15	.	CASTVLAGGYNEQFF
TRBJ1-1	TRBV7-2	13	.	CASSTGQGSEAFF
TRBJ2-1	TRBV2	15	.	CASSNSGGPYNEQFF
TRBJ2-3	TRBV7-2	15	.	CASSDRLGGTDTQYF
TRBJ2-7	TRBV20-1	11	medium-sized	CSARGDYEQYF
TRBJ2-5	TRBV7-2	13	.	CASSFENQETQYF
TRBJ2-7	TRBV21-1	15	.	CASSKAGVDIYEQYF